This entry concerns a single T cell receptor beta chain. What it recognizes is unknown. The sample comes from a study of STAT5B mutations in CD4+ large granular lymphocyte leukemia. On the study more broadly: Healthy donors showed HLA-associated enrichment of the CDR3 'QG' motif.

Study-wide findings and caveats: Without putative leukemic clones, patient CD4-sorted repertoires remained more clonal than healthy CD4+ repertoires.

Measured with immunoSEQ multiplex PCR; TCRdb has only the in-frame clones, and not every one. The sample lists some 27,000 clones, 65% to 80% occurring once. The CDR3 is 14 residues long. V dropped 3 bases and J dropped 2 bases, with 10 bases sitting between them. Germline V gives CDR1 KGHSH, CDR2 LQKENI. This receptor was identified in a human donor in good health. The sample consisted of CD4+ T cells from blood buffy coats. The chain employs TRBV18 and TRBJ2-5; D uncertain. The CDR3 sequence: CASSPGSRQETQYF. In nucleotides, the CDR3 is TGTGCCAGCTCACCGGGGTCCAGACAAGAGACCCAGTACTTC.